The 2 T cell receptor beta chains below were found in one sample sequenced in a study of blood T cell repertoires in COVID-19. The table came from immunoSEQ multiplex PCR; TCRdb's copy has only in-frame clones and leaves some out. The profile shows more than 100,000 clones, less than 90% of them singletons. Specimen: peripheral blood. These receptor sequences come from an elderly man with acute or convalescent COVID-19.

The rearrangement joins TRBV18 to TRBJ1-2, with TRBD1 identical over 9 bases. Germline assignment: CDR1 KGHSH and CDR2 LQKENI. V was pared by 6 bases and J by 3 bases, with 8 bases of the junction left unmatched. The length of the CDR3 is 15 residues. The CDR3 DNA reads TGTGCCAGCTCCCTTGGGACAGGGCTCGACTATGGCTACACCTTC. Protein sequence: CASSLGTGLDYGYTF.

This chain links TRBV27 with TRBJ1-2, with D unresolved. V was cut by 6 bases and J by 0 bases, with 14 bases left in between. The CDR3 is 15 residues long. Germline V CDR1 and CDR2: MNHEY, SMNVEV (reference sequence). The CDR3 spells CASRAPIGPNYGYTF. CDR3 in DNA: TGTGCCAGCAGAGCTCCCATTGGGCCTAACTATGGCTACACCTTC.